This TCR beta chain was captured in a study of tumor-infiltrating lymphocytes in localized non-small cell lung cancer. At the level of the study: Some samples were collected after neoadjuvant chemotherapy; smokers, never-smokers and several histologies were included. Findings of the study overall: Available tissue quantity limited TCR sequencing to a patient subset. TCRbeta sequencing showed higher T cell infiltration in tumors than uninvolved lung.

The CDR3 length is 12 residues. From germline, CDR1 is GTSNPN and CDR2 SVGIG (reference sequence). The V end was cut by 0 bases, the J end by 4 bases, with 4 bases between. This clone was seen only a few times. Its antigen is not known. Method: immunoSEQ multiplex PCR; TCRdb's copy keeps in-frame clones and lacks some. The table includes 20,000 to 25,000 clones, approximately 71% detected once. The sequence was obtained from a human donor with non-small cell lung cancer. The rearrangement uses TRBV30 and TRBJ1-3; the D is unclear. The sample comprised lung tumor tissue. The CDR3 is CAWSVLGNTIYF. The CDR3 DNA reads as TGTGCCTGGAGTGTACTCGGAAACACCATATATTTT. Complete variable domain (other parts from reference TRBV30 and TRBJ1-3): SQTIHQWPATLVQPVGSPLSLECTVEGTSNPNLYWYRQAAGRGLQLLFYSVGIGQISSEVPQNLSASRPQDRQFILSSKKLLLSDSGFYLCAWSVLGNTIYFGEGSWLTVV.